This entry features one T cell receptor (beta chain) sequence. The germline V and J ends were trimmed by 3 bases and 4 bases, with 9 bases remaining between them. CDR1 is LNHDA, CDR2 SQIVND, per germline (reference sequence). This CDR3 is 14 amino acids long. This specimen comes from a study of blood T cell repertoires in COVID-19. Study-wide context: Sites in the United States, Italy and Spain provided acute and convalescent COVID-19 samples. T cells, B-cell-depleted T cells, or PBMCs supplied cDNA or gDNA.

Per the study methods: Amplification with reference gene primers provided the estimates of nucleated cell counts. The table came from immunoSEQ multiplex PCR; TCRdb's copy has only in-frame clones and leaves some out. The V and J calls and clone size are taken from that table; D and trimming were inferred from the DNA. The sample has about 41,000 clones, 70% to 90% seen once. This receptor was obtained from a human donor in a cohort sampled during active COVID-19. This chain uses TRBV19 with TRBJ1-4; D gene uncertain. The sequenced material came from peripheral blood. The CDR3 sequence: CASSISEVNEKLFF. CDR3 DNA sequence: TGTGCCAGTAGTATCAGCGAGGTTAATGAAAAACTGTTTTTT.